Listed below are T cell receptor beta chains from one sample, sequenced in a study of T cell responses to AZD1222 COVID-19 vaccine. Assay: immunoSEQ multiplex PCR; the TCRdb copy retains only in-frame clones and omits some. The sample has some 120,000 clones; about 90% are singletons. The specimen comprised peripheral blood, sampled on day 0 of AZD1222 vaccination. The receptors were sampled from an adult in good health. The conserved cysteine and the conserved F or W are not part of the CDR3 here.

TRBV5-6	TRBJ1-6	ASSLVARQGNSPLH
TRBV5-1	TRBJ2-7	ASSLADRATYEQY
TRBV5-1	TRBJ2-5	ASSTGRTDPRETQY
TRBV27	TRBJ1-1	ASSQSTGKPTEAF
TRBV27	TRBJ1-5	ASSFAGVGQPQH
TRBV5-1	TRBJ2-1	ASSSDGLAGVNEQF
TRBV5-5	TRBJ1-2	ASRPGQGYYGYT
TRBV19	TRBJ2-1	ASSRTSGSVSNEQF
TRBV5-1	TRBJ1-2	ASSAGEGYT
TRBV6-5	TRBJ2-7	ASSLLGNEQY
TRBV11-2	TRBJ2-1	ASSQGDEQF
TRBV18	TRBJ1-1	ASSPPLQYTEAF
TRBV9	TRBJ2-7	ASSPQPGTATYEQY
TRBV7-8	TRBJ1-5	ASGGQPNQPQH
TRBV2	TRBJ1-1	ASGTGRRSTEAF
TRBV7-2	TRBJ1-3	ASSGQGAYGNTIY
TRBV3-1/TRBV3-2	TRBJ2-7	ASSQDLQSYEQY
TRBV6-5	TRBJ1-3	ASREGTVSGNTIY
TRBV18	TRBJ1-1	ASSPLQIFPQWAANTEAF
TRBV10-3	TRBJ1-5	AISALSGNQPQH
TRBV6-1	TRBJ1-6	ASSGIGTHNNSPLH
TRBV15	TRBJ1-1	ATSTRTVEDNTEAF
TRBV30	TRBJ1-5	AWSPLDREYNQPQH
TRBV3-1/TRBV3-2	TRBJ2-1	ASSQAGSPGNNEQF
TRBV18	TRBJ1-6	ASSPQGVGNSPLH
TRBV10-3	TRBJ2-1	AISGPRINEQF
TRBV7-2	TRBJ1-2	ASSLNQGRDGYT
TRBV15	TRBJ2-7	ATSRVVQGASYEQY
TRBV27	TRBJ2-7	ASSRSGAIGSYEQY
TRBV19	TRBJ1-1	ASYDRGKAF
TRBV7-2	TRBJ1-5	ASSMTGGQPQH